One and the same sample provided the 10 T cell receptor beta chains below, sequenced in a study of identical twins. TCRdb reprocessed the 5' RACE reads with MiXCR, giving one entry per CDR3 protein. The data hold some 1,600,000 distinct CDR3 sequences, with about 30% observed a single time. Sequencing input: cord blood. The receptors stem from a newborn girl in good health.

The chain combines TRBV25-1 with TRBJ2-7, with D unresolved. Trimming removed 1 base at V and 4 bases at J, with 11 bases between. Germline V gives CDR1 MGHDK, CDR2 SYGVNS. This CDR3 contains 14 residues. CDR3 DNA sequence: TGTGCCAGCAGTGAATCAAGGCAGGCGTACGAGCAGTACTTC. Its translation is CASSESRQAYEQYF.

DNA for the CDR3: TGCAGTGCCCCAACAGGGCACCGCACAGATACGCAGTATTTT. Protein product: CSAPTGHRTDTQYF. V usage is TRBV20-1 and J usage is TRBJ2-3, with D possibly matching TRBD1 (6 bases). Trimming left V 6 bases short and J 1 base short, with 14 bases between. Per the germline V gene, CDR1 is DFQATT and CDR2 is SNEGSKA (reference sequence). There are 14 residues in the CDR3.

The gene calls are TRBV7-6 and TRBJ2-5; 8 nucleotides align to TRBD2. The J call may be mistaken, given a closer DNA end match to TRBJ2-1. Germline-derived CDR1 and CDR2 are SGHVS and FNYEAQ. The CDR3 has 14 residues. The DNA for the CDR3 is TGTGCCAGCAGCATCGGACTAGCTCAAGAGACCCAGTTCTTC. It translates to CASSIGLAQETQFF.

The chain is built from TRBV12-5 and TRBJ2-1; 10 positions agree with TRBD2. CDR1 and CDR2 from the germline V gene are LGHNT and FRNRAP. The CDR3 is made up of 17 amino acids. Losses at the gene ends were 4 bases for V and 6 bases for J; bases not matched to a gene: 12. The CDR3 coding sequence is TGTGCTAGTGGTTGGACTAGCGGAACCGCGGGGACCAATGAGCAGTTCTTC. Translated: CASGWTSGTAGTNEQFF. Based on the CDR3 plus reference TRBV12-5 and TRBJ2-1, the full variable domain is DARVTQTPRHKVTEMGQEVTMRCQPILGHNTVFWYRQTMMQGLELLAYFRNRAPLDDSGMPKDRFSAEMPDATLATLKIQPSEPRDSAVYFCASGWTSGTAGTNEQFFGPGTRLTVL.

On this clonotype itself: This may be a read error, as it is one base from a much larger clone. V usage is TRBV20-1 and J usage is TRBJ2-5, with TRBD1 identical over 11 bases. The CDR3 spans 14 residues. CDR1 is DFQATT and CDR2 is SNEGSKA in the germline V gene (reference sequence). With 5 bases clipped from V and 11 bases from J, the junction kept 13 bases outside the gene matches. The CDR3 DNA reads TGCAGTGCTCCACCGGGACAGGGGGGAAGTGAGCAGTACTTC. Encoded protein: CSAPPGQGGSEQYF.

The rearrangement joins TRBV5-1 to TRBJ2-3; no definite D call. The CDR3 consists of 16 residues. V was shortened by 0 bases and J by 0 bases, with 11 bases between the two germline ends. Per germline, CDR1 SGHRS and CDR2 YFSETQ. The CDR3 DNA follows: TGCGCCAGCAGCTTGGGACATACTTTTAGCACAGATACGCAGTATTTT. Translating gives CASSLGHTFSTDTQYF.

This CDR3 reads CASSLGRDRERYTQYF. The DNA of the CDR3 is TGCGCCAGCAGCTTGGGTCGGGACAGGGAAAGGTATACGCAGTATTTT. V and J are TRBV5-1 and TRBJ2-3, with 9 bases lining up with TRBD1. With V trimmed by 0 bases and J by 7 bases, 9 bases remained unmatched. The CDR3 loop spans 16 amino acids. Germline CDR1 and CDR2: SGHRS and YFSETQ.

This chain joins TRBV7-8 and TRBJ1-2, with D perhaps matching TRBD1 (6 bases). Between the trimmed V and J ends, which lost 5 bases and 5 bases, there was a span of 18 bases. This CDR3 has 15 residues. Germline V CDR1 and CDR2: SGHVS, FQNEAQ. The CDR3 DNA follows: TGTGCCAGCAGCCCCCATTCAGGGGCGCAATATGGCTACACCTTC. It specifies CASSPHSGAQYGYTF.

The chain combines TRBV5-1 with TRBJ2-7; 7 bases align to TRBD2. The germline CDR1 and CDR2 sequences are SGHRS and YFSETQ. Losses at the gene ends were 4 bases for V and 0 bases for J; bases not matched to a gene: 10. The CDR3 has 16 residues. The CDR3 nucleotides are TGCGCCAGCAGCCCCCTCTCTAGCGGCTTCTCCTACGAGCAGTACTTC. It translates to CASSPLSSGFSYEQYF.

To note about this clonotype: A much larger clone differs by one base, so this may be a read error. The rearrangement links TRBV21-1 to TRBJ2-3; the D segment call TRBD1 is taken from the table without a DNA check. TRBV21-1 is noted as a pseudogene. The CDR3 loop spans 15 amino acids. DNA for the CDR3: TGTGCCAACAGCAAAGCGGGGGGGCGCACAGATACGCAGTATTTT. Translating it yields CANSKAGGRTDTQYF.